The 27 T cell receptor beta chains listed next were all sequenced from one sample in a study of T cells in tuberculosis (dated by TCRdb to the late 2010s). The method was the immunoSEQ multiplex PCR assay. TCRdb limited this immuneACCESS table to in-frame rearrangements with V and J called. A share of clones is missing; checked studies link under half to unresolved V genes, and the rest is unexplained. Across this sample there are around 26,000 clones, with just over 90% seen only once. The top ten constitute about 17% of the sample. Sequencing was carried out using PBMCs. The receptors come from a donor between 5 and 29 years old with latent tuberculosis or without tuberculosis infection. Some clones in this sample may be carry-over from other donors' samples.

This chain connects TRBV6-5 to TRBJ1-4; D call uncertain. V was cut by 6 bases and J by 8 bases, with 10 bases left in between. The CDR3 length is 12 residues. In germline, CDR1 is MNHEY, CDR2 SVGAGI. The DNA of the CDR3 is TGTGCCAGCAGGGCCTCGGGGGAAAAACTGTTTTTT. This sequence encodes CASRASGEKLFF.

V is TRBV2 and J is TRBJ2-3, with a possible D match to TRBD2 (5 bases). Trimming took off 6 bases at V and 4 bases at J, with 14 bases between the two ends. The CDR3 sequence is 14 residues long. The germline V gene has CDR1 SNHLY and CDR2 FYNNEI. The CDR3 reads CASRPSLGADTQYF. As DNA, the CDR3 is TGTGCCAGCAGGCCTAGCCTCGGAGCAGATACGCAGTATTTT.

The chain combines TRBV5-1 with TRBJ1-2; no reliable D call. Trimming removed 0 bases at V and 4 bases at J, with 10 bases between. Germline V gene lookup returns CDR1 SGHRS and CDR2 YFSETQ. This CDR3 region has 14 residues. CDR3 sequence (DNA): TGCGCCAGCAGCTTGGGTCCCGGGGTCTATGGCTACACCTTC. Encoded protein: CASSLGPGVYGYTF. The complete variable domain, with remaining parts taken from reference TRBV5-1 and TRBJ1-2, reads KAGVTQTPRYLIKTRGQQVTLSCSPISGHRSVSWYQQTPGQGLQFLFEYFSETQRNKGNFPGRFSGRQFSNSRSEMNVSTLELGDSALYLCASSLGPGVYGYTFGSGTRLTVV.

The chain recombines TRBV4-3 with TRBJ2-1; 7 bases are a match to TRBD2. V shed 4 bases and J 8 bases; nucleotides not matched to a gene: 5. CDR1 and CDR2 from the germline V gene are LGHNA and YSLEER. The CDR3 loop spans 13 amino acids. The CDR3 reads CASSRDYRDEQFF. CDR3 bases: TGCGCCAGCAGCCGGGACTACCGAGATGAGCAGTTCTTC.

The rearrangement uses TRBV27 and TRBJ1-2, with a tentative D call TRBD1 (6 bases). The CDR3 runs to 15 residues. The V and J ends lost 5 bases and 0 bases respectively, with 13 bases between them. Per the germline V gene, CDR1 is MNHEY and CDR2 is SMNVEV (reference sequence). Written as DNA, the CDR3 is TGTGCCAGCAGTCCCACCGGACAGCCTAACTATGGCTACACCTTC. Translated: CASSPTGQPNYGYTF.

This clone was seen only a few times. The DNA for the CDR3 is TGTGCCAGCAGTCCCTCCACGCCGGACAGCTATGGCTACACCTTC. Its protein is CASSPSTPDSYGYTF. The rearrangement joins TRBV28 to TRBJ1-2, with D perhaps matching TRBD1 (6 bases). Germline values: CDR1 MDHEN, CDR2 SYDVKM. The CDR3 sequence is 15 residues long. Trimming removed 5 bases at V and 4 bases at J, with 17 bases between.

The V gene is TRBV6-1, the J gene TRBJ1-3; D is possibly TRBD1 (6 bases). V lost 6 bases, J lost 4 bases, and 16 bases lay in between. Germline-derived CDR1 and CDR2 are MNHNS and SASEGT. The CDR3 length is 15 residues. Here the CDR3 DNA reads TGTGCCAGCAGCGATGACAGGTTGGGAGGAAACACCATATATTTT. Protein product: CASSDDRLGGNTIYF.

The J gene is TRBJ1-1, the V gene TRBV5-1, with TRBD1 identical over 7 bases. CDR1 SGHRS and CDR2 YFSETQ come from the germline V gene. The CDR3 is made up of 13 amino acids. J lost 4 bases, V lost 4 bases, and 4 bases had no gene match. CDR3 sequence reads: CASSVQGGTEAFF. Written as DNA, the CDR3 is TGCGCCAGCAGCGTGCAGGGGGGCACTGAAGCTTTCTTT.

The chain employs TRBV6-1 and TRBJ1-2, with 12 bases that match TRBD1. The V gene's germline CDR1 is MNHNS and CDR2 SASEGT. Trimming removed 4 bases from V and 4 bases from J; junction bases left unmatched: 7. The CDR3 spans 16 residues. The DNA for the CDR3 is TGTGCCAGCAGTGCAAAAGGGACAGGGGGCGGCTATGGCTACACCTTC. Its translation: CASSAKGTGGGYGYTF.

The rearrangement links TRBV9 to TRBJ2-2; 8 bases align to TRBD2. The V gene's germline CDR1 is SGDLS and CDR2 YYNGEE. The V gene end was trimmed by 4 bases and the J gene end by 1 base; junction bases not matched to a gene: 6. The CDR3 has 16 residues. The CDR3 is CASSFLSGVNTGELFF. CDR3 DNA: TGTGCCAGCAGCTTCCTTAGCGGGGTGAACACCGGGGAGCTGTTTTTT.

Only one count was recorded for this clone. This rearrangement joins TRBV7-8 to TRBJ1-3; the match to TRBD1 covers 8 bases. Germline CDR1 SGHVS, CDR2 FQNEAQ. Germline trimming cut 6 bases from V and 7 bases from J; bases unmatched to any gene: 11. This CDR3 contains 15 residues. Here the CDR3 reads CASRPRGQGWNTIYF. CDR3 coding DNA: TGTGCCAGCAGACCCCGTGGACAGGGTTGGAACACCATATATTTT.

In this sample, this clone turned up once. V and J are TRBV11-2 and TRBJ2-7, with D possibly matching TRBD2 (6 bases). The CDR3 runs to 17 residues. V lost 0 bases and J 0 bases, leaving 15 bases between the germline ends. Germline loops: CDR1 SGHAT, CDR2 FQNNGV. In DNA, the CDR3 is TGTGCCAGCAGCTTAGATGAGGAGGGTTGGAGCTCCTACGAGCAGTACTTC. Translating it yields CASSLDEEGWSSYEQYF.

The V gene is TRBV5-1, the J gene TRBJ2-7, with 10 bases aligning to TRBD2. The CDR3 spans 15 residues. Germline V gene sequence: CDR1 SGHRS, CDR2 YFSETQ. Trimming cost V 2 bases and J 1 base; bases outside gene matches: 3. CDR3: CASSLGTSESYEQYF. In nucleotides, the CDR3 is TGCGCCAGCAGCTTAGGGACTAGCGAATCCTACGAGCAGTACTTC. The full variable domain, with the rest looked up from reference TRBV5-1 and TRBJ2-7, is KAGVTQTPRYLIKTRGQQVTLSCSPISGHRSVSWYQQTPGQGLQFLFEYFSETQRNKGNFPGRFSGRQFSNSRSEMNVSTLELGDSALYLCASSLGTSESYEQYFGPGTRLTVT.

Comment on this clone: This CDR3 is also generated by other DNA sequences in the sample. V gene TRBV5-4 combines with J gene TRBJ1-1; weak D call: TRBD1 (6 bases). Between the trimmed V and J ends, which lost 2 bases and 2 bases, there was a span of 10 bases. Germline CDR1 SGHNT, CDR2 YYREEE (reference sequence). The CDR3 has 14 amino acids. For the CDR3, the DNA is TGTGCCAGCAGCTTCTCAGGGGCAAACACTGAAGCTTTCTTT. Amino acid sequence: CASSFSGANTEAFF.

The V and J genes are TRBV4-3 and TRBJ2-5; TRBD2 matches at 11 bases. This CDR3 comprises 17 residues. V shed 1 base and J 5 bases; nucleotides not matched to a gene: 9. Germline V gene lookup returns CDR1 LGHNA and CDR2 YSLEER. CDR3 DNA: TGCGCCAGCAGCCAAGGGATCTTTAGCGGGAGGGCGGAGACCCAGTACTTC. Protein: CASSQGIFSGRAETQYF.

The chain couples TRBV28 to TRBJ2-2, with 7 bases fitting TRBD1. Germline V gene data show CDR1 as MDHEN and CDR2 as SYDVKM. Trimming at V came to 9 bases and at J to 7 bases, leaving 8 bases not matched to a gene. The length of the CDR3 is 13 residues. The CDR3 here is CASTTGVGGELFF. The CDR3, as DNA: TGTGCCAGTACAACAGGGGTAGGCGGGGAGCTGTTTTTT. Together with reference TRBV28 and TRBJ2-2, the CDR3 gives the full variable domain: DVKVTQSSRYLVKRTGEKVFLECVQDMDHENMFWYRQDPGLGLRLIYFSYDVKMKEKGDIPEGYSVSREKKERFSLILESASTNQTSMYLCASTTGVGGELFFGEGSRLTVL.

The chain has TRBV6-5 and TRBJ2-7, with D perhaps matching TRBD1 (6 bases). From germline, CDR1 is MNHEY and CDR2 SVGAGI. CDR3 length: 14 amino acids. V was shortened by 7 bases and J by 2 bases, with 15 bases between the two germline ends. CDR3 bases: TGTGCCAGCACTACCGACAGGCCCCCCTACGAGCAGTACTTC. It codes for CASTTDRPPYEQYF.

This clone is deemed medium-sized. The chain joins TRBV7-9 to TRBJ1-2; unclear D gene. Trimming stripped 2 bases from V and 6 bases from J, with 13 bases between. The germline V gene has CDR1 SEHNR and CDR2 FQNEAQ (reference sequence). This CDR3 comprises 14 residues. The CDR3 reads CASSLRPGEDGYTF. In nucleotides, the CDR3 is TGTGCCAGCAGCTTAAGGCCGGGTGAGGATGGCTACACCTTC.

This rearrangement joins TRBV6-6 to TRBJ1-2, with 7 bases identical to TRBD1. The V gene's germline CDR1 is MNHNY and CDR2 SVGAGI (reference sequence). The CDR3 is made up of 14 amino acids. With V trimmed by 7 bases and J by 2 bases, 7 bases remained unmatched. CDR3 coding DNA: TGTGCCAGCATTTCGCAGGGGGTAAACTATGGCTACACCTTC. Encoded protein: CASISQGVNYGYTF.

CDR3 amino acids: CASRLNGGADTQYF. The CDR3 coding sequence is TGTGCCAGCAGACTAAACGGGGGGGCGGATACGCAGTATTTT. The genes are TRBV6-5 and TRBJ2-3, with TRBD2 identical over 8 bases. CDR1 is MNHEY and CDR2 is SVGAGI in the germline V gene. Trimming removed 6 bases from V and 6 bases from J; junction bases left unmatched: 8. The CDR3 runs 14 residues.

The chain uses TRBV25-1 and TRBJ1-1; D call uncertain. Trimming pared 5 bases from V and 6 bases from J, leaving 10 bases between. The CDR3 length is 12 residues. Germline V lookup: CDR1 MGHDK, CDR2 SYGVNS. DNA for the CDR3: TGTGCCAGCAGTAACGTGCGGTCTGAAGCTTTCTTT. It translates to CASSNVRSEAFF.

The chain carries TRBV6-5 and TRBJ2-7, with D unclear. The CDR3 consists of 13 residues. V lost 6 bases, J lost 3 bases, and 12 bases lay in between. Germline loops: CDR1 MNHEY, CDR2 SVGAGI. This CDR3 reads CASSPGEIYEQYF. The CDR3, as DNA: TGTGCCAGCAGCCCTGGAGAGATCTACGAGCAGTACTTC.

The genes are TRBV21-1 and TRBJ2-4; the table's D call TRBD1 went unverified against the DNA. TRBV21-1 is described as a pseudogene. This CDR3 region has 17 residues. This CDR3 reads CASVQQGVSLAKNIQYF. For the CDR3, the DNA is TGTGCCAGCGTACAACAGGGGGTGAGTTTAGCCAAAAACATTCAGTACTTC.

The chain employs TRBV6-6 and TRBJ1-2; D possibly corresponds to TRBD1 (5 bases). V gave up 5 bases and J gave up 7 bases, with 20 bases separating them. The CDR3 has 15 residues. CDR1 and CDR2 from the germline V gene are MNHNY and SVGAGI (reference sequence). In nucleotides, the CDR3 is TGTGCCAGCAGTACTGGAGGGGCGTATGAGGGTGGCTACACCTTC. Encoded protein: CASSTGGAYEGGYTF.

This chain links TRBV12-2 with TRBJ2-1; the table calls TRBD1, which could not be checked here. TRBV12-2 is a documented pseudogene. The CDR3 totals 20 residues. The CDR3 region has the DNA TGTGCAAGTCGCTTCCAAAGGGACAGCCCACCTTCGAGCTCCTACAATGAGCAGTTCTTC. This sequence encodes CASRFQRDSPPSSSYNEQFF.

The chain links TRBV19 to TRBJ2-1; 9 bases match TRBD2. CDR3 size: 15 residues. CDR1 LNHDA and CDR2 SQIVND come from the germline V gene (reference sequence). After removal of 4 bases from V and 3 bases from J, the junction contained 4 bases not matched to a gene. CDR3 coding DNA: TGTGCCAGTAGTAGGGCGGGAGGGCTCTACAATGAGCAGTTCTTC. It specifies CASSRAGGLYNEQFF.

The chain is built from TRBV5-1 and TRBJ1-1; TRBD1 aligns across 9 bases. This CDR3 has 16 amino acids. V trimming: 1 base; J trimming: 4 bases; junction bases outside the gene matches: 8. Germline-derived CDR1 and CDR2 are SGHRS and YFSETQ. The CDR3 DNA sequence: TGCGCCAGCAGCTTGAACCCGGGACAGGGTTTCACTGAAGCTTTCTTT. It translates to CASSLNPGQGFTEAFF.